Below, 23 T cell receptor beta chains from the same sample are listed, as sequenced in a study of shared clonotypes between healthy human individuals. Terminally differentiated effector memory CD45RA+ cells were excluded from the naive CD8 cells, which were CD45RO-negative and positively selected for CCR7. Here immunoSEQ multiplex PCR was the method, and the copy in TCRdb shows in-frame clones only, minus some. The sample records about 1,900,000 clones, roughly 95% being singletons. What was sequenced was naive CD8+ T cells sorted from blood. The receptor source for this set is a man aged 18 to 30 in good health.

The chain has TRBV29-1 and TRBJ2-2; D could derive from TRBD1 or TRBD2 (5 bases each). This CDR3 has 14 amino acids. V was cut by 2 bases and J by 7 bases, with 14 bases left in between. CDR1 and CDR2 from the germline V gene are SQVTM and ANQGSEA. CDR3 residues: CSVEFEGTFGELFF. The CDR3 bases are TGCAGCGTTGAATTCGAGGGGACCTTCGGGGAGCTGTTTTTT.

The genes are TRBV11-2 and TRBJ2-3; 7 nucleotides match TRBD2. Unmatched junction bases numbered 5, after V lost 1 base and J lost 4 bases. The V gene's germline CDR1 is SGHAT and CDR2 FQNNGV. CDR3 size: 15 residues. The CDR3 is CASSLAAGAADTQYF. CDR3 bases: TGTGCCAGCAGCTTAGCGGCGGGAGCTGCAGATACGCAGTATTTT.

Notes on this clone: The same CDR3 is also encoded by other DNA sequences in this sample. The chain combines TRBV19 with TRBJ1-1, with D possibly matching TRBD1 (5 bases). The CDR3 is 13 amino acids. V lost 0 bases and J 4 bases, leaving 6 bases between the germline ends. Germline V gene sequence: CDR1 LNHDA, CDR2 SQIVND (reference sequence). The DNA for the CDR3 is TGTGCCAGTAGTATAGAAGGGGTCACTGAAGCTTTCTTT. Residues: CASSIEGVTEAFF.

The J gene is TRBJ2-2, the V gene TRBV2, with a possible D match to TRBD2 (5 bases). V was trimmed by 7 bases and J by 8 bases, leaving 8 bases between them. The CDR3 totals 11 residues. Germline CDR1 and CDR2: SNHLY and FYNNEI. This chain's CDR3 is CASIGGGELFF. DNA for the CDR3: TGTGCCAGCATAGGCGGGGGGGAGCTGTTTTTT.

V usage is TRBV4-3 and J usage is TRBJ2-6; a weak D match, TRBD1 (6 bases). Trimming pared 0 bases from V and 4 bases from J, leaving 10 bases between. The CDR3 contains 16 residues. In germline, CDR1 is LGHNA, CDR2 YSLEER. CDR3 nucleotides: TGCGCCAGCAGCCAAGATTGGGGGCAGGGGGCCAACGTCCTGACTTTC. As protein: CASSQDWGQGANVLTF.

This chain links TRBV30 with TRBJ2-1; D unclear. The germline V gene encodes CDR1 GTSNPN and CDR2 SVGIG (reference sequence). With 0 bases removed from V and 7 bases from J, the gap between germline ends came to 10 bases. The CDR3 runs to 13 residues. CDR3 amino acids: CAWSVKALNEQFF. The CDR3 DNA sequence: TGTGCCTGGAGTGTAAAGGCGCTAAATGAGCAGTTCTTC.

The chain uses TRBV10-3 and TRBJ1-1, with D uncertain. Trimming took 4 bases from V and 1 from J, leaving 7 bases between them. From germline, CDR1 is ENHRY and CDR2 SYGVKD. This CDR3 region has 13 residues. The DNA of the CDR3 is TGTGCCATCAGTGTAGAGGGGAACACTGAAGCTTTCTTT. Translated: CAISVEGNTEAFF.

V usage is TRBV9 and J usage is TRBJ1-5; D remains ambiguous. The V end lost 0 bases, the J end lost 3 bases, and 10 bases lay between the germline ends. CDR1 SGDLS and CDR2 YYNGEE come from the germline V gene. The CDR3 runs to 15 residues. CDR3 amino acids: CASSVAGSPNQPQHF. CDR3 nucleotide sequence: TGTGCCAGCAGCGTAGCGGGGTCGCCCAATCAGCCCCAGCATTTT.

The CDR3 is CASTPGTGAGDTQYF. DNA of the CDR3: TGTGCCAGCACCCCCGGGACAGGGGCTGGAGATACGCAGTATTTT. The V call is TRBV27, the J call TRBJ2-3; TRBD1 agrees at 10 bases. Germline lookup yields CDR1 MNHEY and CDR2 SMNVEV (reference sequence). The trim removed 7 bases at V and 5 bases at J, leaving 9 bases unmatched. The CDR3 runs 15 residues.

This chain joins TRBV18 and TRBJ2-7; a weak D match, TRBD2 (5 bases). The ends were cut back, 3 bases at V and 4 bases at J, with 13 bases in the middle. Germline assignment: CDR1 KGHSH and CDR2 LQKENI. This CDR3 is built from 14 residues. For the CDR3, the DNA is TGTGCCAGCTCACCGGGGAGCGGATGGTACGAGCAGTACTTC. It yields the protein CASSPGSGWYEQYF.

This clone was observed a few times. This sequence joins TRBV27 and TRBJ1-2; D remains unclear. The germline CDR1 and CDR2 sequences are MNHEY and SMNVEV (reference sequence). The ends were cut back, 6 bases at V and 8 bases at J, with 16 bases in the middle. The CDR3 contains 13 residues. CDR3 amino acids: CASSGLDLQGYTF. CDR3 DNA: TGTGCCAGCAGCGGGCTGGATCTGCAAGGCTACACCTTC.

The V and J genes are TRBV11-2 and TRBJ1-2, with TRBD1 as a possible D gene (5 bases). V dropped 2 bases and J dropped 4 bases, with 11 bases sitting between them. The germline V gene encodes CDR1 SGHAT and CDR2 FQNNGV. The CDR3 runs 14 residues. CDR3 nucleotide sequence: TGTGCCAGCAGCTTATTTGGGGGTATCTATGGCTACACCTTC. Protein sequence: CASSLFGGIYGYTF.

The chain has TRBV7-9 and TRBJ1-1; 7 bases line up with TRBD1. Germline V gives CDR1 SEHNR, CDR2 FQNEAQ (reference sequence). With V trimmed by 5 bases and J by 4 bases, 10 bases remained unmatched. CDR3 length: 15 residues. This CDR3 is CASSEEGQLGTEAFF. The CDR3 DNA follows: TGTGCCAGCAGCGAAGAGGGACAGCTGGGCACTGAAGCTTTCTTT.

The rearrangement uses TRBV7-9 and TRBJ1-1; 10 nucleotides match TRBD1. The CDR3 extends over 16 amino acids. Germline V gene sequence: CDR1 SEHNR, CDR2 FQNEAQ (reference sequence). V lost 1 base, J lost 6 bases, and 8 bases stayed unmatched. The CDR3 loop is CASSLVPGTGEAEAFF. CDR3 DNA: TGTGCCAGCAGCTTAGTACCCGGGACAGGGGAGGCTGAAGCTTTCTTT.

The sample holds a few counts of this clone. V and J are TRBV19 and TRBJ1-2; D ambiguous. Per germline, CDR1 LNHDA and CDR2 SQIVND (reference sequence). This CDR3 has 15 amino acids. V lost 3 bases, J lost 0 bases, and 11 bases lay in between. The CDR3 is CASSILAEANYGYTF. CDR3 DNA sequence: TGTGCCAGTAGTATTTTGGCGGAAGCTAACTATGGCTACACCTTC.

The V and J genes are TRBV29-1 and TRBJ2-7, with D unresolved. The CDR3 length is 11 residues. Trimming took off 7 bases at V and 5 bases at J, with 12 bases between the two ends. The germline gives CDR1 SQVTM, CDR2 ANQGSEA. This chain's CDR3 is CSASRDDEQYF. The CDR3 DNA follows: TGCAGCGCCTCGAGAGATGACGAGCAGTACTTC.

The CDR3 DNA is TGTGCCACCAGCAGAGATCGGGGCATCCCGGGGGGTGGCTACACCTTC. As protein: CATSRDRGIPGGGYTF. This chain uses TRBV15 with TRBJ1-2; possibly TRBD1 for D (5 bases). From germline, CDR1 is LNHNV and CDR2 YYDKDF (reference sequence). The CDR3 loop spans 16 amino acids. Trimming removed 0 bases from V and 7 bases from J, with 18 bases in between.

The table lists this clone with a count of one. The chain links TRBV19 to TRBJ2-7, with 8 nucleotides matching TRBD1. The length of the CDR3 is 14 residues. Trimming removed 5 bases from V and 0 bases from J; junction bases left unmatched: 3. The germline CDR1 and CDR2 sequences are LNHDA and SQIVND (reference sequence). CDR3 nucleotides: TGTGCCAGTAGTCGGACAGGGATCTCCTACGAGCAGTACTTC. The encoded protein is CASSRTGISYEQYF.

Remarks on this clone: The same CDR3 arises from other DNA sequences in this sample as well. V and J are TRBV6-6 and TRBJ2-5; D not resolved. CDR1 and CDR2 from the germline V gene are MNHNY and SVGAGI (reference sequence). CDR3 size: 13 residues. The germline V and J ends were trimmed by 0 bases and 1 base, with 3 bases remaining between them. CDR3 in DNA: TGTGCCAGCAGTTACTCGGGCCAAGAGACCCAGTACTTC. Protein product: CASSYSGQETQYF.

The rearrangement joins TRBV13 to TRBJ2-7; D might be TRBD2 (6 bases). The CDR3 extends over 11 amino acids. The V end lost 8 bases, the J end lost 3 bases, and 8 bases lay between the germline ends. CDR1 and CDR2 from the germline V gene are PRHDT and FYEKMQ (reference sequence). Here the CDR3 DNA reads TGTGCCAGCGGGGGGAACTACGAGCAGTACTTC. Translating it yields CASGGNYEQYF.

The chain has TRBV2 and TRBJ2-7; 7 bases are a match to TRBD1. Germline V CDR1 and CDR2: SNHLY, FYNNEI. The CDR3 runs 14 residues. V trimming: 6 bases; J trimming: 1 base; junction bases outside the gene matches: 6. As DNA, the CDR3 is TGTGCCAGCAGCGACGGACAGGAGTCCTACGAGCAGTACTTC. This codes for CASSDGQESYEQYF.

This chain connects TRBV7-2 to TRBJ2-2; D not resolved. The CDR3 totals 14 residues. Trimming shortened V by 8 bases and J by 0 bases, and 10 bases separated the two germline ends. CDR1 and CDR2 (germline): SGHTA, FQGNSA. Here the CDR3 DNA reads TGTGCCAGCTTCAAACACTCGAACACCGGGGAGCTGTTTTTT. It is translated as CASFKHSNTGELFF. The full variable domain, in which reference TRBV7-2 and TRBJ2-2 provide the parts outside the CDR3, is GAGVSQSPSNKVTEKGKDVELRCDPISGHTALYWYRQSLGQGLEFLIYFQGNSAPDKSGLPSDRFSAERTGGSVSTLTIQRTQQEDSAVYLCASFKHSNTGELFFGEGSRLTVL.

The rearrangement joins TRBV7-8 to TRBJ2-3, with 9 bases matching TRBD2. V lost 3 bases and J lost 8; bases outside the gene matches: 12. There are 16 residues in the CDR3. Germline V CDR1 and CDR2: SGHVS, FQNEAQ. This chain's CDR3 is CASSLGLAEPLVTQYF. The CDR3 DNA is TGTGCCAGCAGCTTGGGACTAGCCGAGCCCCTAGTTACGCAGTATTTT.